This T cell receptor beta chain is drawn from a study of graft-versus-host responses after intestinal transplantation. Study observations and caveats: Peak circulating GvH clone levels tracked with early post-transplant HvG declines. Detection of GvH clones occurred in recipient marrow, and some had their first appearance in ileum or blood. Elevated graft-versus-host to host-versus-graft clonal ratios in allografts were recorded for patients with graft-donor T cell macrochimerism.

About this clone itself: Its cognate antigen is unknown.

The V end was cut by 3 bases, the J end by 0 bases, with 9 bases between. This CDR3 region has 14 residues. Looked up from germline, CDR1 is ENHRY and CDR2 is SYGVKD. Here immunoSEQ multiplex PCR was the method, and the copy in TCRdb shows in-frame clones only, minus some. The sample lists around 54,000 clones; about 90% were seen once. Material: PBMCs, obtained 650 to 670 days after intestinal transplant. The V gene is TRBV10-3, the J gene TRBJ2-7; unclear D gene. This clonotype originated in a human patient who received an intestinal transplant, so some T cells may come from the graft donor. CDR3 region: CAISDLANSYEQYF. CDR3 nucleotides: TGTGCCATCAGTGACTTGGCTAACTCCTACGAGCAGTACTTC.